A single sample is the source of the 20 T cell receptor beta chains below, sequenced in a study of shared clonotypes between healthy human individuals. TCRdb's copy holds only in-frame clones and misses some; the assay was immunoSEQ multiplex PCR. Among hundreds of thousands of clones listed, roughly 70% were seen once. The sequenced sample was memory CD4+ T cells sorted from blood. Regarding subset: CD45RA-negative fraction. These receptors were obtained from a young man in good health.

CDR3 sequence reads: CASSQVAGRTGELFF. In DNA form, the CDR3 reads TGCGCCAGCAGCCAAGTTGCGGGAAGGACCGGGGAGCTGTTTTTT. V usage is TRBV4-1 and J usage is TRBJ2-2; weak D call: TRBD2 (6 bases). Germline V lookup: CDR1 MGHRA, CDR2 YSYEKL. The CDR3 length is 15 residues. Trimming shortened V by 1 base and J by 5 bases, and 11 bases separated the two germline ends.

The chain carries TRBV27 and TRBJ2-5; TRBD2 is a possible D gene (6 bases). Germline CDR1 is MNHEY and CDR2 is SMNVEV (reference sequence). The CDR3 is made up of 13 amino acids. V dropped 2 bases and J dropped 5 bases, with 9 bases sitting between them. CDR3: CASSLVGGETQYF. The CDR3, as DNA: TGTGCCAGCAGTTTAGTCGGAGGGGAGACCCAGTACTTC.

V and J are TRBV7-9 and TRBJ1-3; no reliable D call. This CDR3 region has 16 residues. From germline, CDR1 is SEHNR and CDR2 FQNEAQ (reference sequence). V shed 6 bases and J shed 0 bases, with 15 bases lying between them. Here the CDR3 DNA reads TGTGCCAGCAGTCTCACGCCGGGTTCCTCTGGAAACACCATATATTTT. Translated: CASSLTPGSSGNTIYF.

The rearrangement uses TRBV30 and TRBJ2-3, with D possibly being TRBD2 (5 bases). This CDR3 has 11 amino acids. Trimming shortened V by 3 bases and J by 6 bases, and 7 bases separated the two germline ends. The germline V gene has CDR1 GTSNPN and CDR2 SVGIG (reference sequence). The CDR3 region is CAWSRGDTQYF. CDR3 nucleotides: TGTGCCTGGAGCAGAGGGGATACGCAGTATTTT.

The chain links TRBV28 to TRBJ2-7, with 8 bases that match TRBD1. V shed 5 bases, J shed 2 bases, and the junction held 11 bases outside the gene matches. In germline, CDR1 is MDHEN, CDR2 SYDVKM. This CDR3 comprises 16 residues. CDR3 sequence reads: CASSLEPGTGAYEQYF. The CDR3 DNA reads as TGTGCCAGCAGTCTGGAACCCGGGACAGGCGCCTACGAGCAGTACTTC.

The chain combines TRBV9 with TRBJ2-1; D is uncertain. The ends were cut back, 3 bases at V and 9 bases at J, with 22 bases in the middle. The CDR3 runs 16 residues. CDR1 and CDR2 (germline): SGDLS, YYNGEE. In DNA, the CDR3 is TGTGCCAGCAGCGCCCGGGTTCCAGGTGATGTAATTGAGCAGTTCTTC. Its protein product is CASSARVPGDVIEQFF.

This chain joins TRBV6-1 and TRBJ1-5, with 10 bases lining up with TRBD1. The CDR3 covers 14 residues. CDR1 is MNHNS and CDR2 is SASEGT in the germline V gene. The V segment lost 1 base and the J segment 12 bases; nucleotides outside the gene matches: 6. The CDR3 DNA is TGTGCCAGCAGTGAAGGCCTATGGACAGGGGGCCAGCATTTT. Its translation is CASSEGLWTGGQHF.

This clone was detected a few times. Compared with germline, one end of the junction differs, possibly owing to a read error. The chain recombines TRBV6-1 with TRBJ2-7; D unclear. There are 13 residues in the CDR3. Looked up from germline, CDR1 is MNHNS and CDR2 is SASEGT. The CDR3 coding sequence is TGTGCCAGCAGTGAATCCTTGTCTCAAGGCTGGCACTTC. Translating it yields CASSESLSQGWHF.

Here the CDR3 DNA reads TGTGCCAGCCTCACCGCAGGGGGCGGAAGCAATCAGCCCCAGCATTTT. Its translation: CASLTAGGGSNQPQHF. This chain connects TRBV19 to TRBJ1-5, with 8 bases identical to TRBD1. CDR3 length: 16 residues. Trimming took 9 bases from V and 1 from J; bases not matched to a gene: 11. From germline, CDR1 is LNHDA and CDR2 SQIVND (reference sequence). Filled out from reference TRBV19 and TRBJ1-5, the complete variable domain reads DGGITQSPKYLFRKEGQNVTLSCEQNLNHDAMYWYRQDPGQGLRLIYYSQIVNDFQKGDIAEGYSVSREKKESFPLTVTSAQKNPTAFYLCASLTAGGGSNQPQHFGDGTRLSIL.

J is TRBJ2-5 and V is TRBV6-5; 10 nucleotides align to TRBD2. The germline V gene encodes CDR1 MNHEY and CDR2 SVGAGI. The CDR3 totals 15 residues. J gave up 3 bases and V 7 bases, and 8 bases lay outside the gene matches. Here the CDR3 reads CASTQSTSGEETQYF. CDR3 in DNA: TGTGCCAGCACCCAGTCAACTAGCGGGGAAGAGACCCAGTACTTC.

This clone was recorded only once. The rearrangement joins TRBV6-4 to TRBJ2-2; no clear D. The CDR3 spans 16 residues. With 8 bases removed from V and 2 bases from J, the gap between germline ends came to 18 bases. Germline CDR1 and CDR2: MRHNA and SNTAGT. The CDR3 here is CASLTLGLDNTGELFF. The CDR3 DNA follows: TGTGCCAGCCTGACTTTAGGCCTCGACAACACCGGGGAGCTGTTTTTT.

The rearrangement joins TRBV5-1 to TRBJ1-1; D is perhaps TRBD1 (5 bases). This CDR3 comprises 14 residues. The germline gives CDR1 SGHRS, CDR2 YFSETQ. V was trimmed by 4 bases and J by 4 bases, leaving 14 bases between them. The CDR3 reads CASSPQDLGTEAFF. CDR3 in DNA: TGCGCCAGCAGCCCACAGGATCTGGGCACTGAAGCTTTCTTT.

This rearrangement joins TRBV29-1 to TRBJ2-3; D may match TRBD1 or TRBD2 (5 bases each). The V and J ends lost 4 bases and 6 bases respectively, with 17 bases between them. This CDR3 has 14 amino acids. Looked up from germline, CDR1 is SQVTM and CDR2 is ANQGSEA. Written as DNA, the CDR3 is TGCAGCGTTGGACGGGACGGGACGGGGGATACGCAGTATTTT. This encodes CSVGRDGTGDTQYF.

This chain connects TRBV27 to TRBJ1-2; TRBD1 might be the D (6 bases). Germline CDR1 MNHEY, CDR2 SMNVEV (reference sequence). V shed 4 bases and J shed 6 bases, with 21 bases lying between them. This CDR3 contains 16 residues. The CDR3 DNA reads as TGTGCCAGCAGTTGGGGGGCCCGTAATAGAGAGGATGGCTACACCTTC. It is translated as CASSWGARNREDGYTF.

The chain is built from TRBV28 and TRBJ2-7; 9 nucleotides line up with TRBD2. The CDR3 covers 14 residues. Per the germline V gene, CDR1 is MDHEN and CDR2 is SYDVKM. V was pared by 6 bases and J by 2 bases, with 5 bases of the junction left unmatched. In DNA, the CDR3 is TGTGCCAGCAGCACTCTAGCGGGGCCCTACGAGCAGTACTTC. This translates into CASSTLAGPYEQYF.

This clone appeared a few times. The chain carries TRBV19 and TRBJ1-2; TRBD1 might be the D (5 bases). V was pared by 1 base and J by 4 bases, with 7 bases between. The CDR3 has 13 residues. Germline CDR1 is LNHDA and CDR2 is SQIVND (reference sequence). CDR3 amino acids: CASSIGQIYGYTF. DNA for the CDR3: TGTGCCAGTAGTATAGGACAGATCTATGGCTACACCTTC.

The chain joins TRBV9 to TRBJ2-5; either TRBD1 or TRBD2 may fit D (5 bases each). Germline CDR1 reads SGDLS; CDR2 reads YYNGEE. Between the trimmed V and J ends, which lost 3 bases and 4 bases, there was a span of 19 bases. The CDR3 has 16 amino acids. CDR3: CASSDGDGSKRETQYF. The CDR3 DNA reads TGTGCCAGCAGCGACGGGGACGGTTCCAAAAGAGAGACCCAGTACTTC.

This chain joins TRBV5-1 and TRBJ2-3; 9 bases are a match to TRBD1. The CDR3 extends over 18 amino acids. Germline values: CDR1 SGHRS, CDR2 YFSETQ. The trim removed 2 bases at V and 0 bases at J, leaving 10 bases unmatched. In DNA form, the CDR3 reads TGCGCCAGCAGCTTAGACGGACAGGGGTTTCCTAGCACAGATACGCAGTATTTT. It codes for CASSLDGQGFPSTDTQYF.

The chain employs TRBV10-1 and TRBJ2-2; 10 positions match TRBD1. This CDR3 has 18 amino acids. The germline CDR1 and CDR2 sequences are WNHNN and SYGVQD (reference sequence). V was pared by 7 bases and J by 7 bases, with 18 bases of the junction left unmatched. The CDR3 nucleotides read TGCGCCAGCACCCCTGGGAGGGACAGGGGACGGGAGTTCGGGGAGCTGTTTTTT. It codes for CASTPGRDRGREFGELFF.

This chain uses TRBV30 with TRBJ1-2; 9 positions agree with TRBD1. The trim removed 5 bases at V and 5 bases at J, leaving 0 bases unmatched. CDR3 size: 11 residues. The germline gives CDR1 GTSNPN, CDR2 SVGIG (reference sequence). CDR3 sequence reads: CAWGTGYGYTF. The CDR3, as DNA: TGTGCCTGGGGGACAGGGTATGGCTACACCTTC. The full variable domain, rest sourced from reference TRBV30 and TRBJ1-2, is SQTIHQWPATLVQPVGSPLSLECTVEGTSNPNLYWYRQAAGRGLQLLFYSVGIGQISSEVPQNLSASRPQDRQFILSSKKLLLSDSGFYLCAWGTGYGYTFGSGTRLTVV.